This TCR beta chain was identified during a study of PD-L1 blockade in urothelial cancer. Generated by immunoSEQ multiplex PCR, the TCRdb table keeps only in-frame clones and is missing some. The sample has about 82,000 clones; 85% to 95% are singletons. The trim removed 7 bases at V and 6 bases at J, leaving 5 bases unmatched. Germline values: CDR1 ENHRY, CDR2 SYGVKD. CDR3 size: 14 residues. A note on this clone: Its target is unknown.

General study findings and limits: Durable benefit accompanied greater 3-week expansion of tumor-associated blood clones.

This receptor was taken from a man aged 55 to 69 with urothelial cancer. Here the sequenced sample was PBMCs, taken around atezolizumab (anti-PD-L1) treatment. The chain has TRBV10-3 and TRBJ2-2, with 10 bases identical to TRBD2. For the CDR3, the DNA is TGTGCCATCAATGGTCTAGCGGGGGCCGGGGAGCTGTTTTTT. This encodes CAINGLAGAGELFF.